These 5 T cell receptor beta chains share one sample of origin, sequenced in a study of T cells after yellow fever vaccination. TCRdb passed the 5' RACE reads through MiXCR, listing each CDR3 protein once. The data contain some 350,000 distinct CDR3 sequences, approximately 4% of them singletons. Specimen: PBMCs, collected 5 days after the yellow fever booster vaccination. These receptors came from a man younger than 30 who received the YFV17D yellow fever vaccine.

This clonotype was observed many times. The chain employs TRBV24-1 and TRBJ2-1; the match to TRBD1 covers 9 bases. Germline lookup yields CDR1 KGHDR and CDR2 SFDVKD. The CDR3 loop spans 16 amino acids. The V gene end was trimmed by 4 bases and the J gene end by 8 bases; junction bases not matched to a gene: 11. The CDR3 protein is CATSETGTGSFDEQFF. The CDR3 DNA is TGTGCCACCAGTGAAACGGGGACAGGGAGTTTCGATGAGCAGTTCTTC.

This clonotype was seen more than once but under ten times. The chain joins TRBV6-1 to TRBJ2-1; no clear D. This CDR3 spans 16 amino acids. With 8 bases removed from V and 2 bases from J, the gap between germline ends came to 19 bases. CDR1 is MNHNS and CDR2 is SASEGT in the germline V gene. The CDR3 region has the DNA TGTGCCAGCGGAACTTTTCTGGCGCCAGCCTACAATGAGCAGTTCTTC. Residues: CASGTFLAPAYNEQFF.

This clonotype occurred a few times. J is TRBJ1-2 and V is TRBV29-1, with D unclear. Germline assignment: CDR1 SQVTM and CDR2 ANQGSEA. V lost 5 bases and J lost 1, with 8 bases in between. This CDR3 spans 12 amino acids. The CDR3, as DNA: TGCAGCGTTATCAGAAATAACTATGGCTACACCTTC. Translation gives CSVIRNNYGYTF.

This clonotype came up a few times. J is TRBJ1-2 and V is TRBV7-9, with D possibly matching TRBD1 (5 bases). Trimming removed 7 bases at V and 8 bases at J, with 20 bases between. The germline V gene has CDR1 SEHNR and CDR2 FQNEAQ (reference sequence). This CDR3 contains 14 residues. CDR3 DNA sequence: TGTGCCAGCAACCCGGTGGAGGGGACCCAAGGCTACACCTTC. Translation: CASNPVEGTQGYTF.

V gene TRBV6-1 combines with J gene TRBJ2-5; weak D call: TRBD2 (6 bases). Germline CDR1 and CDR2: MNHNS and SASEGT. The CDR3 contains 15 residues. Trimming took 7 bases from V and 2 from J, leaving 17 bases between them. The CDR3 DNA is TGTGCCAGCACCGTTTCGTGGGGGGATCAAGAGACCCAGTACTTC. Translated, it gives CASTVSWGDQETQYF.